Following are 19 T cell receptor beta chains from one sample sequenced in a study of identical twins. TCRdb reprocessed the 5' RACE reads via MiXCR and lists one record per CDR3 protein. The sample has about 340,000 distinct CDR3 sequences; approximately 13% are singletons. These records were also assigned to another study, of yellow fever vaccine responses in identical twins.

Sequenced input: CD8+ T cells sorted from blood. These receptors were obtained from a woman between 18 and 29 years old in good health.

This clonotype was detected a few times. V usage is TRBV28 and J usage is TRBJ2-7; 8 nucleotides match TRBD1. Germline loops: CDR1 MDHEN, CDR2 SYDVKM. V lost 3 bases to trimming and J lost 3 bases; unmatched junction nucleotides: 4. The CDR3 runs 14 residues. The CDR3 nucleotides are TGTGCCAGCAGTTTGGTGGACAGGGTCTACGAGCAGTACTTC. Translating it yields CASSLVDRVYEQYF.

The gene calls are TRBV15 and TRBJ2-2; D is undetermined. The germline V and J ends were trimmed by 3 bases and 0 bases, with 8 bases remaining between them. This CDR3 spans 15 amino acids. CDR1 is LNHNV, CDR2 YYDKDF, per germline (reference sequence). This CDR3 reads CATSSGATNTGELFF. The CDR3 DNA follows: TGTGCCACCAGCAGCGGTGCCACGAACACCGGGGAGCTGTTTTTT. Using reference TRBV15 and TRBJ2-2 for the parts outside the CDR3, the full variable domain is DAMVIQNPRYQVTQFGKPVTLSCSQTLNHNVMYWYQQKSSQAPKLLFHYYDKDFNNEADTPDNFQSRRPNTSFCFLDIRSPGLGDTAMYLCATSSGATNTGELFFGEGSRLTVL.

This clonotype has at least ten counts. V is TRBV4-1 and J is TRBJ2-1, with 11 bases fitting TRBD2. Trimming removed 3 bases from V and 1 base from J; junction bases left unmatched: 5. Germline V gene sequence: CDR1 MGHRA, CDR2 YSYEKL. This CDR3 is 17 amino acids long. The CDR3 reads CASSQVAGGPSYNEQFF. The CDR3 nucleotides read TGCGCCAGCAGCCAGGTAGCGGGAGGGCCGTCCTACAATGAGCAGTTCTTC.

This chain links TRBV28 with TRBJ2-7; 10 positions match TRBD1. Germline values: CDR1 MDHEN, CDR2 SYDVKM. V shed 6 bases and J 2 bases; nucleotides not matched to a gene: 7. The CDR3 length is 15 residues. The CDR3, as DNA: TGTGCCAGCAGGCAAACCGGGACAGGGGCCTACGAGCAGTACGTC. It is translated as CASRQTGTGAYEQYV.

There are a few counts of this clonotype. This chain joins TRBV20-1 and TRBJ2-2, with a possible D match to TRBD1 (6 bases). The CDR3 sequence is 15 residues long. Per germline, CDR1 DFQATT and CDR2 SNEGSKA (reference sequence). V was cut by 0 bases and J by 6 bases, with 14 bases left in between. CDR3 nucleotides: TGCAGTGCTAGAGATGTCAGGGGTTGGTCCGGGGAGCTGTTTTTT. Translating gives CSARDVRGWSGELFF.

The chain links TRBV4-2 to TRBJ2-1; 7 nucleotides agree with TRBD1. Germline assignment: CDR1 LGHNA and CDR2 YNFKEQ. This CDR3 comprises 18 residues. V dropped 1 base and J dropped 5; count of bases not matched to a gene: 14. CDR3 loop: CASSQAHRGPPLNNEQFF. The CDR3 bases are TGTGCCAGCAGCCAAGCCCACAGGGGCCCTCCCCTTAACAATGAGCAGTTCTTC.

This clonotype was observed a handful of times. The chain joins TRBV28 to TRBJ1-2; perhaps TRBD1 as D (5 bases). Trimming shortened V by 6 bases and J by 7 bases, and 15 bases separated the two germline ends. The CDR3 length is 13 residues. CDR1 is MDHEN and CDR2 is SYDVKM in the germline V gene. As DNA, the CDR3 is TGTGCCAGCAGCCTGTCCAGGGAGGGTGGCTACACCTTC. It specifies CASSLSREGGYTF.

This clonotype has only a few counts. The chain links TRBV5-1 to TRBJ1-1; D not certain. Germline CDR1 SGHRS, CDR2 YFSETQ. V lost 0 bases and J 3 bases, leaving 9 bases between the germline ends. The CDR3 has 14 residues. The CDR3 nucleotides read TGCGCCAGCAGCTTGGAGGGCACCTACACTGAAGCTTTCTTT. Translation: CASSLEGTYTEAFF.

Only a few counts were recorded for this clonotype. J is TRBJ2-7 and V is TRBV2; no firm D call. The CDR3 is 13 residues long. Trimming took 4 bases from V and 3 from J, leaving 10 bases between them. The germline gives CDR1 SNHLY, CDR2 FYNNEI. This CDR3 reads CASSVPLYYEQYF. The CDR3 DNA sequence: TGTGCCAGCAGTGTCCCTCTCTACTACGAGCAGTACTTC.

This clonotype has at least ten counts. The chain is built from TRBV27 and TRBJ2-1, with D perhaps assigned TRBD1 or TRBD2 (6 bases each). This CDR3 spans 13 amino acids. Trimming removed 0 bases at V and 7 bases at J, with 7 bases between. Germline V gene data show CDR1 as MNHEY and CDR2 as SMNVEV (reference sequence). This CDR3 reads CASSLSGGNEQFF. CDR3 coding DNA: TGTGCCAGCAGTTTATCAGGGGGGAATGAGCAGTTCTTC.

The CDR3 nucleotides read TGCGCCAGCAGCCGGGGAGGGACAGCCCTTGGGGAAAAACTGTTTTTT. It encodes CASSRGGTALGEKLFF. This rearrangement joins TRBV4-1 to TRBJ1-4, with 7 bases that match TRBD1. Germline V gene sequence: CDR1 MGHRA, CDR2 YSYEKL. The CDR3 is 16 residues long. The V and J ends lost 4 bases and 8 bases, in that order; junction bases with no gene match: 13.

Only a few counts were recorded for this clonotype. The chain has TRBV28 and TRBJ2-3; 8 positions agree with TRBD1. This CDR3 contains 14 residues. V lost 11 bases, J lost 1 base, and 8 bases stayed unmatched. The germline gives CDR1 MDHEN, CDR2 SYDVKM. The CDR3 DNA follows: TGTGCCGCCGACAGGGGAGCGGGCACAGATACGCAGTATTTT. The encoded protein is CAADRGAGTDTQYF.

This clonotype turned up a few times. The chain uses TRBV6-2 or TRBV6-3 and TRBJ1-1; TRBD1 is a possible D gene (5 bases). The CDR3 runs 10 residues. Germline CDR1 MNHEY, CDR2 SVGEGT. V lost 10 bases and J 7 bases, leaving 10 bases between the germline ends. The CDR3 is CATRQLEAFF. CDR3 nucleotides: TGTGCCACCAGACAGCTTGAAGCTTTCTTT.

The V call is TRBV7-6, the J call TRBJ2-7; the match to TRBD1 covers 11 bases. The CDR3 consists of 15 residues. Germline V gene data show CDR1 as SGHVS and CDR2 as FNYEAQ. After removal of 7 bases from V and 3 bases from J, the junction contained 8 bases not matched to a gene. The CDR3 spells CASTQGQGGNYEQYF. In nucleotides, the CDR3 is TGTGCCAGCACCCAGGGACAGGGGGGAAACTACGAGCAGTACTTC.

The chain uses TRBV6-4 and TRBJ2-3; tentative D call: TRBD2 (6 bases). The V end was cut by 0 bases, the J end by 6 bases, with 16 bases between. Germline CDR1 reads MRHNA; CDR2 reads SNTAGT. The CDR3 totals 16 residues. CDR3 in DNA: TGTGCCAGCAGTGACTCCGGGACTCTGGAGTCCGATACGCAGTATTTT. Encoded protein: CASSDSGTLESDTQYF.

The chain is built from TRBV11-2 and TRBJ2-1, with D unresolved. V shed 7 bases and J shed 7 bases, with 11 bases lying between them. This CDR3 contains 12 residues. Germline V gives CDR1 SGHAT, CDR2 FQNNGV. The CDR3 loop reads CASTGSENEQFF. The CDR3 nucleotides read TGTGCCAGCACCGGTTCCGAGAATGAGCAGTTCTTC.

The chain carries TRBV2 and TRBJ2-7; tentative D call: TRBD1 (5 bases). CDR1 is SNHLY and CDR2 is FYNNEI in the germline V gene. Trimming cost V 9 bases and J 0 bases, with 18 bases left between them. CDR3 length: 15 amino acids. The CDR3 protein is CASGPGLSDSYEQYF. Written as DNA, the CDR3 is TGTGCCAGTGGTCCAGGGCTGAGCGACTCCTACGAGCAGTACTTC.

This clonotype was observed a handful of times. The chain carries TRBV28 and TRBJ2-6; no clear D gene. Germline assignment: CDR1 MDHEN and CDR2 SYDVKM. The CDR3 runs 16 residues. The germline V and J ends were trimmed by 1 base and 0 bases, with 7 bases remaining between them. This chain's CDR3 is CASSLYYPSGANVLTF. In nucleotides, the CDR3 is TGTGCCAGCAGTTTATATTACCCCTCTGGGGCCAACGTCCTGACTTTC.

The gene calls are TRBV13 and TRBJ1-1, with D uncertain. The length of the CDR3 is 13 residues. Germline loops: CDR1 PRHDT, CDR2 FYEKMQ (reference sequence). The germline V and J ends were trimmed by 5 bases and 4 bases, with 11 bases remaining between them. DNA of the CDR3: TGTGCCAGCAGCCTAACTATGGGCACTGAAGCTTTCTTT. Its protein is CASSLTMGTEAFF.